This TCR beta chain was retrieved from a study of shared clonotypes between healthy human individuals. Trimming removed 3 bases at V and 7 bases at J, with 13 bases between. Germline-derived CDR1 and CDR2 are KGHSY and FQNENV. CDR3 length equals 14 residues. Original processing methods: There were no quality scores in the junction-only immunoSEQ sequences, so filtering differed. Profiling relied on immunoSEQ multiplex PCR, and the TCRdb table lists in-frame clones only, not all of them. The DNA was the basis for D and trimming; V, J and clone size are from that table. The profile shows 2 million to 2.5 million clones, 93% of them singletons.

The rearrangement joins TRBV16 to TRBJ2-1; no firm D call. Material: naive CD4+ T cells from PBMCs. The subset: CD45RA+ positively selected. The sequence derives from a young man in good health. Some clones in this sample may be carry-over from other donors' samples. CDR3: CASSQYNLGNEQFF. As DNA, the CDR3 is TGTGCCAGCAGCCAGTACAATCTTGGGAATGAGCAGTTCTTC.